The clone carrying this TCR beta chain was recorded at least ten times. Its antigen is currently unknown. The sample belongs to a study of breast tumors, draining lymph nodes, adjacent tissues. The lymph nodes were axillary draining lymph nodes from breast cancer patients. TCRdb re-called the multiplex PCR reads with MiXCR, one entry per CDR3 protein. The profile shows about 150,000 distinct CDR3 sequences, 32% of them singletons. Whole-study findings and limits: Most tumor T cells seemingly derive from lymph node, then expand in tumor.

Germline CDR1 reads SEHNR; CDR2 reads FQNEAQ (reference sequence). Trimming removed 3 bases at V and 13 bases at J, with 16 bases between. CDR3 length equals 14 residues. The rearrangement uses TRBV7-9 and TRBJ1-6; D is possibly TRBD1 (5 bases). Sequencing was carried out using axillary lymph node tissue. The clonotype was recovered from a female donor with breast cancer. Some clones in this sample may be carry-over from other donors' samples. The CDR3: CASSLGQGLTPLHF. CDR3 DNA sequence: TGTGCCAGCAGCTTGGGGCAGGGATTAACCCCCCTCCACTTT.